Sequencing of this T cell receptor (beta chain) was carried out in a study of T cell responses to AZD1222 COVID-19 vaccine. Assay: immunoSEQ multiplex PCR; the TCRdb copy retains only in-frame clones and omits some. The sample contains about 100,000 clones, more than 85% of which appear only once. The V gene's germline CDR1 is MNHEY and CDR2 SMNVEV (reference sequence). This CDR3 comprises 15 residues. Trimming cost V 5 bases and J 2 bases; bases outside gene matches: 6. The sample here was peripheral blood, taken on day 0 of AZD1222 vaccination. The V call is TRBV27, the J call TRBJ2-3, with 8 bases aligning to TRBD1. This TCR came from an adult in good health. CDR3 amino acids: CASSGWTGNTDTQYF. The CDR3 nucleotides are TGTGCCAGCAGTGGCTGGACAGGGAACACAGATACGCAGTATTTT.